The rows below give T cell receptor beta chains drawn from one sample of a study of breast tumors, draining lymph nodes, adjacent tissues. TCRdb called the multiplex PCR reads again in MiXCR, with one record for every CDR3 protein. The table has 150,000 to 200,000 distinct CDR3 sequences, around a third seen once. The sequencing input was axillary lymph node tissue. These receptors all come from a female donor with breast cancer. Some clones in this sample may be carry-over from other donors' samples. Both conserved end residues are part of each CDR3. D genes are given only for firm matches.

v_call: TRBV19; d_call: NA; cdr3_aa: CASSRVGVGKPQHF
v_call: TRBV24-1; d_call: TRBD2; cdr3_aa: CAAAGTSGYEQYF
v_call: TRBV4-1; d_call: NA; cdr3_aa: CASSLWGRGDTQYF
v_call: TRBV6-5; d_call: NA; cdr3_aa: CASSSSRTAQETQYF
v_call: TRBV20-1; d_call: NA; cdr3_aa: CSARGYIGLTVDEQYF
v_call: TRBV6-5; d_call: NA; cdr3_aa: CASSYGQDPYEQYF
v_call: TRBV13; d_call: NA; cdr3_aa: CASSLPSGQYNEQFF
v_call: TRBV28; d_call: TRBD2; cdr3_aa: CASSLGTSGSSDTQYF
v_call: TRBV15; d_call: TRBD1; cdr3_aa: CATSTPPGQGDTEAFF
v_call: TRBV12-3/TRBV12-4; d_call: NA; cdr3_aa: CASSLGRVEQYF
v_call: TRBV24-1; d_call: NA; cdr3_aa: CATSDLGTGELFF
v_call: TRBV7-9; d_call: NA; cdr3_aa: CASSFPPRGSTIYF
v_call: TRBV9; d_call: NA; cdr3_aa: CASSGDLNTEAFF
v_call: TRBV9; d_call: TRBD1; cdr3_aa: CASSDSPGQGATYEQYF
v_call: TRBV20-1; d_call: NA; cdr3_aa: CSARRQGAASGGGYTDTQYF
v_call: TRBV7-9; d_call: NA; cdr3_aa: CASSFFTGNTDTQYF
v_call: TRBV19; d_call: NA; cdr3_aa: CASSMRGLRPENGYTF
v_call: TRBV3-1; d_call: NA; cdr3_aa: CASSPYLFSRDRDQPQHF
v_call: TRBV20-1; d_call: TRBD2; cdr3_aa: CSARDGLAGGGEQYF
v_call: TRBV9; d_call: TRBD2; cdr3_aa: CASSVGLGLAGTYEQYF
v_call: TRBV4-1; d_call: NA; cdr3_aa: CASSQGHFGTPSYNEQFF
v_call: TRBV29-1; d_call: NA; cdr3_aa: CSVAGTGNEQFF
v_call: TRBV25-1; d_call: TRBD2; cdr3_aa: CASSPRGGYGGELFF
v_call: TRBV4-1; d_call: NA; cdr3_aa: CASSQFVKATEAFF
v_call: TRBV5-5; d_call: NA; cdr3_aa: CASSLEPAGVGQPQHF
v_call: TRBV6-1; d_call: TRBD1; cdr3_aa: CASSDARGQGRNGYTF
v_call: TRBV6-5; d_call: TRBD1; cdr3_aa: CASSYDRAKQPQHF
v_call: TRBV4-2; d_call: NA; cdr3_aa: CASSWGTEAFF
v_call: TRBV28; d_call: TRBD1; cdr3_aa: CASRPGQFYGYTF
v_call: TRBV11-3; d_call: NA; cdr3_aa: CACSLEPAAALYNEQFF
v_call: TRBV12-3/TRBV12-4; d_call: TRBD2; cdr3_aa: CASRNRTRGRAPRPNTGELFF